Detailed here is one T cell receptor (beta chain). Its recognized antigen is unknown. No base qualities exist here, and no much larger clone lies one base off it. Other DNA sequences from this sample encode an identical CDR3 as well. This sample was taken from a study of blood T cell repertoires in COVID-19 (dated by TCRdb to 2018 to 2021). In the study overall: Collaborator samples came from the United States, Italy and Spain and covered acute and convalescent phases of COVID-19. The dataset comprised deeply sampled blood TCRbeta repertoires from subjects exposed to, actively infected with, or recovered from COVID-19. The sample metadata nearly always contained a de-identified subject ID, COVID-19 status, age in years and sex. The prospective study material was composed of cDNA or gDNA derived from T cells, B-cell-depleted T cells, or PBMCs. Samples came from the ongoing ImmuneRACE study (first 160 participants) plus 1,254 subjects from 6 global collaborators. The repertoires were released in a freely available public database intended as a resource for research on the immune response to SARS-CoV-2. Where available, HLA class I and class II types were obtained from metadata supplied by the sample provider rather than from assay-based typing. Results the study describes overall, beyond this receptor: The quantity of clinical and demographic metadata differed by source and by participant and was supplied without curation.

Another Seattle source contributed samples from volunteer blood donors who had recovered from COVID-19. Each collaborating institution followed its own protocols to collect whole blood in K2EDTA tubes. For TCRbeta analysis, collaborators shipped samples in one of three forms: frozen whole blood, isolated PBMCs, or DNA extracted from either of those sample types. As encoded in the germline V gene (reference sequence), CDR1 is PRHDT while CDR2 is FYEKMQ. From its cysteine to its phenylalanine, the CDR3 spans 12 amino acids. Kept here is only the CDR3 DNA, which spans 36 bases and is read in frame from base 1. V sheds 4 bases and J sheds 4 bases, leaving 8 bases between their ends. The immunoSEQ Assay, a bias-controlled multiplex PCR, was used to amplify TCRbeta CDR3 regions from genomic DNA. Turning to the authors' computational methods: The number of nucleated cells in each sample was estimated by amplification of reference gene primers within the assay. To quantify the absolute abundance of each unique TCRbeta CDR3 rearrangement, sequence reads were collapsed and filtered. For each sample, productive Simpson clonality was calculated by taking the square root of Simpson's diversity index across productive rearrangements. TCRdb re-hosts the immuneACCESS table, in-frame sequences only. Its copies lack some clones; in the studies checked, an unresolved V gene accounts for under half of them, and the cause for the rest is not known. V and J calls and clone size are copied from that table; D and trimming were computed from the DNA. For this sample the table gives about 270,000 clones, of which around 90% were detected only once. The leading ten clones occupy about 4% of the sample.

Recombination joined TRBV13 with TRBJ2-7, and perhaps TRBD1 as D gene, on 5 matching bases. Sequencing was performed on peripheral blood. The clonotype was recovered from a man between 60 and 75 years old who had recovered from COVID-19. The sequence in DNA is TGTGCCAGCAGCTCCCAGGGATACGAGCAGTACTTC. Its coded protein is CASSSQGYEQYF. With all but the CDR3 taken from the reference TRBV13 and TRBJ2-7 genes, the full variable domain is: AAGVIQSPRHLIKEKRETATLKCYPIPRHDTVYWYQQGPGQDPQFLISFYEKMQSDKGSIPDRFSAQQFSDYHSELNMSSLELGDSALYFCASSSQGYEQYFGPGTRLTVT.